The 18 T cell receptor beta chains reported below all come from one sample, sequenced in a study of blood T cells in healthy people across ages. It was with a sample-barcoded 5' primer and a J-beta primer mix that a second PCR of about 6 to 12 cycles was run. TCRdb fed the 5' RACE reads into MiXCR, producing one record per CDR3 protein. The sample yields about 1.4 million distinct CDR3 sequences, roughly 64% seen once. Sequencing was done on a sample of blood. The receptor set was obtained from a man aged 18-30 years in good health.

CDR3 DNA sequence: TGTGCCAGCAGTTACGCTTCTTCGACAGGGCCGACGGGCTATGGCTACACCTTC. It specifies CASSYASSTGPTGYGYTF. This sequence joins TRBV28 and TRBJ1-2, with 7 bases that match TRBD1. The CDR3 is 18 amino acids. In germline, CDR1 is MDHEN, CDR2 SYDVKM. The junction had 18 bases not matched to a gene; V was cut back by 4 bases and J by 4 bases.

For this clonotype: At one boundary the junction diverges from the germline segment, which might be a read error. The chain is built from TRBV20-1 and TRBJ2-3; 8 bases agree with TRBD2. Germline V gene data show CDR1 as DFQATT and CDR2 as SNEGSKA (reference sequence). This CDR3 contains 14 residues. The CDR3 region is CSAARSGSRDTQYF. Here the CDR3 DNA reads TGCAGTGCTGCCAGGAGCGGGAGCAGAGATACGCAGTATTTT.

CDR3: CASSQAREWGPEQFF. CDR3 DNA sequence: TGTGCCAGCAGCCAGGCTCGCGAATGGGGCCCCGAGCAGTTCTTC. The chain employs TRBV3-1 and TRBJ2-1; a possible D gene is TRBD1 (5 bases). CDR1 and CDR2 from the germline V gene are LGHDT and YNNKEL (reference sequence). The V end lost 3 bases, the J end lost 10 bases, and 19 bases lay between the germline ends. The CDR3 has 15 residues.

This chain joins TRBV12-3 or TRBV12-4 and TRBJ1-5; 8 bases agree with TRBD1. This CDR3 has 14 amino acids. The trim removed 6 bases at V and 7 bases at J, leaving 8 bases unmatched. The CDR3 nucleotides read TGTGCCAGCAGGGAAACACAGGGGGGACAGCCCCAGCATTTT. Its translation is CASRETQGGQPQHF.

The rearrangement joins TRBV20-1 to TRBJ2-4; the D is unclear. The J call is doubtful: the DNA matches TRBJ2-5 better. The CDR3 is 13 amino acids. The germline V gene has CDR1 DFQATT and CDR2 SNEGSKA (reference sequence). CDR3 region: CSARDRLLETQYF. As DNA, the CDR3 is TGCAGTGCTAGAGATCGCCTTTTGGAGACCCAGTACTTC.

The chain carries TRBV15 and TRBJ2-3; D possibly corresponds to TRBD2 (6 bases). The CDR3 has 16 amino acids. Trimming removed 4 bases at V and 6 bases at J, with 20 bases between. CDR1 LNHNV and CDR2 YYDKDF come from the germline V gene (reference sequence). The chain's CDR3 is CATSTSVGTGADTQYF. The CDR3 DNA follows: TGTGCCACCAGCACTTCGGTGGGTACGGGAGCGGATACGCAGTATTTT.

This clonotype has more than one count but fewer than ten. The chain's CDR3 is CASSQVSGTYEQYF. CDR3 coding DNA: TGTGCCAGCAGCCAAGTTAGCGGGACCTACGAGCAGTACTTC. The chain carries TRBV14 and TRBJ2-7; 8 bases line up with TRBD2. From germline, CDR1 is SGHDN and CDR2 FVKESK. The CDR3 is 14 residues long. V lost 1 base and J lost 2; bases outside the gene matches: 1.

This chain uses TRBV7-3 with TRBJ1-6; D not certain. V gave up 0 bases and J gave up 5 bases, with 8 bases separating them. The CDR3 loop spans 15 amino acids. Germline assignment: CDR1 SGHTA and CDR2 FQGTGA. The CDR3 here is CASSLTAGNNSPLHF. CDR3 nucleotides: TGTGCCAGCAGCTTAACGGCTGGGAATAATTCACCCCTCCACTTT.

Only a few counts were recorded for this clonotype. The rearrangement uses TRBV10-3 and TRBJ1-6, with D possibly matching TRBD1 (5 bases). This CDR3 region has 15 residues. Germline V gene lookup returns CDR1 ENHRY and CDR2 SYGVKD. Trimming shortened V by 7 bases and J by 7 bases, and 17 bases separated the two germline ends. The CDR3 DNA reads TGTGCCATCAACGACCGGGACGGCGGGAATTCACCCCTCCACTTT. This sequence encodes CAINDRDGGNSPLHF.

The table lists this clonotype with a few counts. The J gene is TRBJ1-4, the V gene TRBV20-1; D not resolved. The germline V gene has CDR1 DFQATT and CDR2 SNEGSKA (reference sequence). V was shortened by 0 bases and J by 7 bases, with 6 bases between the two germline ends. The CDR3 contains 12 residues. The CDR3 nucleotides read TGCAGTGCTAGAGACAGCCCTGAAAAACTGTTTTTT. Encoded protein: CSARDSPEKLFF.

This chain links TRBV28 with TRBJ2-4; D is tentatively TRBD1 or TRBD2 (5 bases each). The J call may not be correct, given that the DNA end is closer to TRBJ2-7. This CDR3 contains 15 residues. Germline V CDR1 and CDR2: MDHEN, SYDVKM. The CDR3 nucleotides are TGTGCCAGCAGGGACGGGGCCCTCCCGTCTGGCGAGCAGTACTTC. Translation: CASRDGALPSGEQYF.

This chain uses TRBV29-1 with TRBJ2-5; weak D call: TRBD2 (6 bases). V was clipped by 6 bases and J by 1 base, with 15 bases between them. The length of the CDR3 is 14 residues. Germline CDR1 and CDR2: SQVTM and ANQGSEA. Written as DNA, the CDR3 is TGCAGCGTCCGGAGGGGTGGGCCCCAAGAGACCCAGTACTTC. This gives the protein CSVRRGGPQETQYF.

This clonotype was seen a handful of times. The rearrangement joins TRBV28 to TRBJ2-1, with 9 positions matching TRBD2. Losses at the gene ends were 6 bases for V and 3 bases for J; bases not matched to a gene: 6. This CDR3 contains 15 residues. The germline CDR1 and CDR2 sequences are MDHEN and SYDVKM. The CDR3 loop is CASRSSGDLYNEQFF. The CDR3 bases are TGTGCCAGCAGATCTAGCGGGGACCTCTACAATGAGCAGTTCTTC.

In nucleotides, the CDR3 is TGTGCCAGCCACCCCGGGCCCACTAGCAACGGTAAGCAGTTCTTC. This sequence encodes CASHPGPTSNGKQFF. The chain couples TRBV27 to TRBJ2-1; weak D call: TRBD2 (6 bases). Germline CDR1 MNHEY, CDR2 SMNVEV (reference sequence). The CDR3 is made up of 15 amino acids. Trimming shortened V by 8 bases and J by 11 bases, and 25 bases separated the two germline ends.

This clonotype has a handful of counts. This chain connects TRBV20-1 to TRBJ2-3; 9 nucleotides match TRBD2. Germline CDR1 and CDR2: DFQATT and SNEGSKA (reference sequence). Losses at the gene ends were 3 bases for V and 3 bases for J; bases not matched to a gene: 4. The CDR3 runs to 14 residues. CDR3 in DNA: TGCAGTGCTAGTAGGCGGGAGGGAACAGATACGCAGTATTTT. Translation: CSASRREGTDTQYF.

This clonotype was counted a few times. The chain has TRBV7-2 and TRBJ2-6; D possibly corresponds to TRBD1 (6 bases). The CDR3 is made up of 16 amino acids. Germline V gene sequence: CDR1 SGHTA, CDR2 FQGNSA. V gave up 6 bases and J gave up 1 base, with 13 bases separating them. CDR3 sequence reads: CASSLVGGSGANVLTF. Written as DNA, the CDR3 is TGTGCCAGCAGTTTGGTAGGGGGTTCTGGGGCCAACGTCCTGACTTTC.

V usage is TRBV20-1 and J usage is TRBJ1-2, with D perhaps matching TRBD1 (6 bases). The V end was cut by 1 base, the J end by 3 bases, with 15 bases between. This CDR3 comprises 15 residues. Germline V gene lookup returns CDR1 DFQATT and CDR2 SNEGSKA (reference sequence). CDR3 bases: TGCAGTGCTAGAGTCAGGGGCGCCGCGGACTATGGCTACACCTTC. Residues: CSARVRGAADYGYTF.

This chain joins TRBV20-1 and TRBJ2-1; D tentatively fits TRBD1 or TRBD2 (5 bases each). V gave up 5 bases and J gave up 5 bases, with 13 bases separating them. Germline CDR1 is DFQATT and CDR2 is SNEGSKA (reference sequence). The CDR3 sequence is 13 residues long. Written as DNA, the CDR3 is TGCAGTGCTGATCCCGGGGCTAACAATGAGCAGTTCTTC. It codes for CSADPGANNEQFF.